This is a list of T cell receptor beta chains from one sample in a study of shared clonotypes between healthy human individuals. Measured with immunoSEQ multiplex PCR; TCRdb has only the in-frame clones, and not every one. Among some 2,100,000 clones listed, approximately 96% were seen once. Sequenced material: naive CD4+ T cells sorted from blood. These receptors were obtained from a man aged 18 to 30 in good health. The CDR3 runs from the conserved cysteine through the conserved F or W. The order of the fields is V gene, D gene, CDR3 protein. D genes are given only for firm matches.

v_call: TRBV11-2; d_call: TRBD1; cdr3_aa: CASSLGTGGYEQYF
v_call: TRBV11-2; d_call: NA; cdr3_aa: CASSLWRGSYEQYF
v_call: TRBV29-1; d_call: NA; cdr3_aa: CSVGENAGDQPQHF
v_call: TRBV30; d_call: NA; cdr3_aa: CAWREAGSNYGYTF
v_call: TRBV7-2; d_call: NA; cdr3_aa: CASSLALLNSGNTIYF
v_call: TRBV9; d_call: TRBD2; cdr3_aa: CASSPRGSGMSTDTQYF
v_call: TRBV7-2; d_call: TRBD1; cdr3_aa: CASSLETGINQPQHF
v_call: TRBV28; d_call: NA; cdr3_aa: CATSRQANTGELFF
v_call: TRBV18; d_call: NA; cdr3_aa: CASSPPANYGYTF
v_call: TRBV5-1; d_call: NA; cdr3_aa: CASSGQGQGYQETQYF
v_call: TRBV5-1; d_call: NA; cdr3_aa: CPIGGNYGYTF
v_call: TRBV5-8; d_call: NA; cdr3_aa: CASSPWTQRGEAFF
v_call: TRBV5-1; d_call: NA; cdr3_aa: CASRRGDSLESGETQYF
v_call: TRBV18; d_call: NA; cdr3_aa: CASSRQGGTGELFF
v_call: TRBV2; d_call: NA; cdr3_aa: CASSEEVKQFF
v_call: TRBV19; d_call: NA; cdr3_aa: CASSIGGLLNNEQFF
v_call: TRBV5-1; d_call: TRBD2; cdr3_aa: CASSLQSGGSTDTQYF
v_call: TRBV2; d_call: NA; cdr3_aa: CASSPAGFGANVLTF
v_call: TRBV29-1; d_call: NA; cdr3_aa: CSVGMNTEAFF
v_call: TRBV5-1; d_call: NA; cdr3_aa: CASSPVSGTHAYNEQFF
v_call: TRBV18; d_call: NA; cdr3_aa: CASSPRDVNSPLHF
v_call: TRBV2; d_call: NA; cdr3_aa: CASKEEGSFLQSAQHF
v_call: TRBV7-9; d_call: TRBD1; cdr3_aa: CASSRTGGSSYEQYF
v_call: TRBV7-8; d_call: NA; cdr3_aa: CASTPAGVFGETQYF
v_call: TRBV7-2; d_call: NA; cdr3_aa: CASSFNFQAGQYF
v_call: TRBV7-9; d_call: TRBD1; cdr3_aa: CASSKSQGNLLTGELFF
v_call: TRBV30; d_call: NA; cdr3_aa: CAWNLGERDTEAFF
v_call: TRBV5-1; d_call: TRBD1; cdr3_aa: CASSIRTGGNEQYF
v_call: TRBV11-2; d_call: TRBD1; cdr3_aa: CASSLGGGADTQYF
v_call: TRBV7-7; d_call: TRBD1; cdr3_aa: CASSLGGQGADQPQHF
v_call: TRBV7-9; d_call: NA; cdr3_aa: CASTQVTPQGLGGYTF
v_call: TRBV29-1; d_call: NA; cdr3_aa: CSVALLPYEQYF
v_call: TRBV6-1; d_call: NA; cdr3_aa: CASSEWHGTNYGYTF
v_call: TRBV5-1; d_call: NA; cdr3_aa: CASSWDSPHTGELFF
v_call: TRBV5-1; d_call: TRBD2; cdr3_aa: CASSLGLAGTLYNEQFF
v_call: TRBV19; d_call: NA; cdr3_aa: CASSIEDTANSPLHF
v_call: TRBV18; d_call: TRBD1; cdr3_aa: CASSPPVTGGHTQYF
v_call: TRBV5-1; d_call: NA; cdr3_aa: CASSSFLSGNIQYF
v_call: TRBV5-1; d_call: TRBD1; cdr3_aa: CASSVGQGSTYEQYF
v_call: TRBV6-5; d_call: NA; cdr3_aa: CASSAGASGNTIYF
v_call: TRBV5-1; d_call: TRBD1; cdr3_aa: CASSLGTGLFYEQYF
v_call: TRBV6-5; d_call: NA; cdr3_aa: CASTNRPENTEAFF
v_call: TRBV2; d_call: NA; cdr3_aa: CASSTGVLGEKLFF
v_call: TRBV4-1; d_call: NA; cdr3_aa: CASSQEIGQPQHF
v_call: TRBV2; d_call: NA; cdr3_aa: CASSGRINYEQYF
v_call: TRBV7-9; d_call: NA; cdr3_aa: CASSLAGTSQETQYF
v_call: TRBV5-1; d_call: TRBD2; cdr3_aa: CASSTGLAGGSYNEQFF
v_call: TRBV7-9; d_call: NA; cdr3_aa: CASSLGGSQETQYF
v_call: TRBV7-9; d_call: NA; cdr3_aa: CASRAAGRVADTQYF
v_call: TRBV18; d_call: NA; cdr3_aa: CASSPAGPGPNIQYF
v_call: TRBV7-9; d_call: NA; cdr3_aa: CASSLTALNTEAFF
v_call: TRBV28; d_call: NA; cdr3_aa: CASSLLPRDEKLFF
v_call: TRBV9; d_call: TRBD2; cdr3_aa: CASSPPGLAGPTGELFF
v_call: TRBV18; d_call: TRBD1; cdr3_aa: CASSLGTGGNEQFF
v_call: TRBV10-2; d_call: NA; cdr3_aa: CASSEGSATALGYTF
v_call: TRBV5-6; d_call: TRBD2; cdr3_aa: CASSLGGLAGEETQYF
v_call: TRBV19; d_call: NA; cdr3_aa: CASSTWTSLLAGNQPQHF
v_call: TRBV7-9; d_call: NA; cdr3_aa: CASSLDVKGTQYF